This paragraph reports one TCR beta chain. Its specificity is not known. This record belongs to a study of cytomegalovirus exposure and HLA in healthy donors. Study summary: An early data release held 80 million or so unique TCRs from HLA-typed donors.

PCR amplification relied on 60 Vbeta primers (plus 13 Jbeta primers). Under the authors' procedure: Later reanalysis found around 84 million unique TCR beta chains, around 10 million of them shared. Using immunoSEQ multiplex PCR, the repertoire was profiled, and TCRdb retains in-frame clones only, with some absent. V, J and clone size derive from that table, while D and trimming were established from the DNA sequence. This sample carries around 130,000 clones, more than 65% of them seen once, and the ten largest clones take roughly 1.5%. V was clipped by 4 bases and J by 2 bases; unmatched bases: 10. CDR3 length: 16 amino acids. CDR1 and CDR2 from the germline V gene are KGHSH and LQKENI. Overall study results and limits: Some TCR beta chains (about 180 of them) were listed as cytomegalovirus-associated. As a later analysis showed, a missense DCLRE1C variant was linked to trimming of TCR beta V- and J-genes.

Source material: PBMCs. The receptor comes from a woman aged 18-35 years in good health and CMV-seronegative. V usage is TRBV18 and J usage is TRBJ2-7; 8 bases align to TRBD1. For the CDR3, the DNA is TGTGCCAGCTCACTTACGGACAGGGTGCTAACCTACGAGCAGTACTTC. Its translation: CASSLTDRVLTYEQYF.